This T cell receptor beta chain was documented in a study of molecular identifiers for immune sequencing clone quantification. General observations from the study: Sharing of a barcode by identical TCR molecules could cause highly expanded clone sizes to be underestimated.

Via MiXCR, TCRdb re-called the PCR reads, giving one row per CDR3 protein. The table shows some 650,000 distinct CDR3 sequences, with just under 20% occurring only once. As concerns this clonotype: Its antigen is unidentified.

This TCR derives from a human donor in good health. Some libraries in this study had Jurkat cell RNA spiked in. The sequenced sample was naive CD8+ T cells from blood, with Jurkat cell RNA spiked in. Described subset: FACS-sorted CD8+CD4-CCR7+CD45RA+ naive T cells.

CDR3 coding DNA: TGCGCCAGCAGCCAACTGGGACAGGGGAATTCACCCCTCCACTTT. Residues: CASSQLGQGNSPLHF. The V gene is TRBV4-1, the J gene TRBJ1-6; 10 bases are shared with TRBD1. J was trimmed by 7 bases and V by 2 bases; bases with no gene match: 2. The V gene's germline CDR1 is MGHRA and CDR2 YSYEKL. This CDR3 contains 15 residues.